This TCR beta chain is from a study of T-cell reconstitution after alpha-beta-depleted transplantation in children. Regarding the study as a whole: Newly generated T cells supplied most T-cell counts and diversity one year post-transplant. Reportedly, alpha-beta T cells present about two months post-transplant originated from several hundred expanded clones of graft origin. Surviving recipient T cells and intrathymic progenitors accounted for some patients' high TCRbeta diversity at day 60.

The TCRbeta library incorporated unique molecular identifiers. MiXCR was run by TCRdb on the PCR reads, yielding one entry per CDR3 protein. The sample holds about 300,000 distinct CDR3 sequences, over 9.5% seen once. This clonotype was seen ten or more times. Its antigen is unidentified. Sample: PBMCs, taken before TCRalphabeta/CD19-depleted stem cell transplant. The sequence was collected from a boy less than two years old with acute myeloid leukemia, due to receive a stem cell transplant.

The CDR3 DNA reads TGTGCCAGCAGTTTCGCTAGCGGGCCGCTAGCCAAAAACATTCAGTACTTC. Protein product: CASSFASGPLAKNIQYF. This chain connects TRBV12-3 or TRBV12-4 to TRBJ2-4; 8 bases map to TRBD2. Trimming removed 3 bases from V and 0 bases from J; junction bases left unmatched: 7. The CDR3 extends over 17 amino acids.